The source of this T cell receptor beta chain is a study of T-cell memory formation after mild COVID-19. This CDR3 region has 14 residues. Between the trimmed V and J ends, which lost 2 bases and 11 bases, there was a span of 13 bases. Looked up from germline, CDR1 is MNHEY and CDR2 is SVGEGT. Using constant-segment primers, 5'RACE produced TCR alpha and TCR beta cDNA libraries carrying sample barcodes and UMIs. TCRdb ran MiXCR on the 5' RACE reads and lists one entry per CDR3 protein. The sample has approximately 240,000 distinct CDR3 sequences, roughly 17% seen once; the top ten hold 3.5% to 4%. The sequence derives from a man younger than 35 who had mild COVID-19 (a few samples of this study predate the infection). Cell type and time point are not known. The sample taken for sequencing was PBMCs or a T cell subset sorted from them (not recorded which). V is TRBV6-2 or TRBV6-3 and J is TRBJ1-6, with D perhaps TRBD1 (6 bases). In nucleotides, the CDR3 is TGTGCCAGCAGTTACGAGCAGGGGAGGACACCCCTCCACTTT. Amino acid sequence: CASSYEQGRTPLHF.